These T cell receptor beta chains were read from a single sample in a study of identical twins. TCRdb reprocessed the 5' RACE reads with MiXCR, giving one entry per CDR3 protein. The sample carries about 700,000 distinct CDR3 sequences, over 5% recorded once. Sequencing used naive T cells sorted from blood. The source is a man in his late teens or twenties in good health. The CDR3 runs from the conserved cysteine through the conserved F or W. A D gene is named only where the DNA matches it firmly. A row's size may be missing; if present it is once, few, many or a size class.

TRBJ1-1 | - | TRBD1 | TRBV10-1 | CASSATGAGEAFF | TGCGCCAGCAGCGCCACAGGGGCCGGTGAAGCTTTCTTT
TRBJ2-3 | - | TRBD2 | TRBV28 | CASSLLAGGPYTQYF | TGTGCCAGCAGTTTATTAGCGGGAGGGCCTTATACGCAGTATTTT
TRBJ1-6 | few | - | TRBV4-1 | CASSPGNSYNSPLHF | TGCGCCAGCAGCCCTGGAAACTCCTATAATTCACCCCTCCACTTT
TRBJ2-5 | few | - | TRBV15 | CATSRDVVQETQYF | TGTGCCACCAGCAGAGATGTCGTACAAGAGACCCAGTACTTC
TRBJ2-1 | many | TRBD2 | TRBV7-7 | CASSQERDDEQFF | TGTGCCAGCAGCCAGGAGCGGGACGATGAGCAGTTCTTC
TRBJ1-2 | many | - | TRBV4-3 | CASSQDGQGPYGYTF | TGCGCCAGCAGCCAAGATGGGCAGGGGCCATATGGCTACACCTTC
TRBJ2-1 | few | TRBD2 | TRBV12-5 | CASGLVPSGRDHNEQFF | TGTGCTAGTGGTTTGGTTCCTAGCGGGAGGGACCACAATGAGCAGTTCTTC
TRBJ2-7 | few | - | TRBV3-1 | CASSQEVVSYEQYF | TGTGCCAGCAGCCAGGAGGTAGTCTCCTACGAGCAGTACTTC
TRBJ2-2 | many | - | TRBV6-1 | CASRAPGLSTGELFF | TGTGCCAGCAGGGCACCGGGACTCAGTACCGGGGAGCTGTTTTTT
TRBJ2-2 | - | - | TRBV18 | CASSLREVNTGELFF | TGTGCCAGCTCCCTCCGAGAAGTGAACACCGGGGAGCTGTTTTTT
TRBJ1-3 | - | - | TRBV11-3 | CASSEGDGKHSGNTIYF | TGTGCCAGCAGCGAGGGGGACGGCAAACACTCTGGAAACACCATATATTTT
TRBJ1-1 | - | - | TRBV5-1 | CASSLARDSRNTEAFF | TGCGCCAGCAGCTTGGCGAGGGACTCTCGGAACACTGAAGCTTTCTTT
TRBJ2-3 | few | TRBD1 | TRBV7-2 | CASRLRDRATYDTQYF | TGTGCCAGCAGATTAAGGGACAGGGCAACTTATGATACGCAGTATTTT
TRBJ2-2 | many | - | TRBV5-1 | CASSLEGGNTGELFF | TGTGCCAGCAGCTTAGAGGGCGGGAACACCGGGGAGCTGTTTTTT
TRBJ2-2 | - | - | TRBV30 | CAWSIGAGAGELFF | TGTGCCTGGAGTATAGGGGCTGGGGCCGGGGAGCTGTTTTTT
TRBJ1-5 | many | - | TRBV5-1 | CASSRDSNQPQHF | TGCGCCAGCAGCCGGGACAGCAATCAGCCCCAGCATTTT
TRBJ2-1 | many | - | TRBV12-5 | CASGLILSSYNEQFF | TGTGCTAGTGGTTTGATCCTTAGCTCCTACAATGAGCAGTTCTTC
TRBJ2-7 | many | TRBD2 | TRBV11-2 | CASSLGFALAGGGVSYEQYF | TGTGCCAGCAGCTTAGGTTTCGCGCTAGCGGGAGGGGGGGTTAGCTACGAGCAGTACTTC
TRBJ2-3 | many | - | TRBV20-1 | CSAGIADTQYF | TGCAGTGCTGGGATTGCAGATACGCAGTATTTT
TRBJ2-1 | few | - | TRBV4-2 | CASSQATAGRDEQFF | TGTGCCAGCAGCCAAGCTACGGCGGGACGGGATGAGCAGTTCTTC
TRBJ2-3 | - | TRBD2 | TRBV11-2 | CASSLLLAGGPGTDTQYF | TGTGCCAGCAGCTTACTTTTAGCGGGAGGGCCAGGCACAGATACGCAGTATTTT
TRBJ2-2 | many | TRBD2 | TRBV29-1 | CSFRGGTELFF | TGCAGCTTCCGGGGAGGGACCGAGCTGTTTTTT
TRBJ2-1 | few | TRBD2 | TRBV28 | CASSLTGGREFF | TGTGCCAGCAGTTTAACGGGAGGGCGCGAGTTCTTC
TRBJ2-1 | many | TRBD2 | TRBV9 | CASSVEVAGLASEQFF | TGTGCCAGCAGCGTAGAGGTGGCAGGACTAGCATCTGAGCAGTTCTTC
TRBJ2-2 | many | TRBD2 | TRBV12-3/TRBV12-4 | CASSSESRLAGLIGELFF | TGTGCCAGCAGTTCAGAAAGTCGACTAGCGGGCCTCATCGGGGAGCTGTTTTTT
TRBJ2-5 | - | - | TRBV2 | CASSLQGGVETQYF | TGTGCCAGCAGTCTACAGGGAGGGGTGGAGACCCAGTACTTC
TRBJ2-3 | many | - | TRBV20-1 | CSARDLSKAPDTQYF | TGCAGTGCTAGAGATCTATCTAAAGCCCCGGATACGCAGTATTTT
TRBJ2-3 | - | - | TRBV12-5 | CASGLELAGTDTQYF | TGTGCTAGTGGTTTGGAGTTAGCGGGCACAGATACGCAGTATTTT
TRBJ1-1 | many | - | TRBV29-1 | CSGGLGTEAFF | TGCAGCGGTGGCCTGGGTACTGAAGCTTTCTTT
TRBJ2-1 | many | TRBD2 | TRBV5-1 | CASSLVELAGGLNEQFF | TGCGCCAGCAGCTTGGTGGAATTAGCGGGAGGGCTAAATGAGCAGTTCTTC
TRBJ1-1 | - | TRBD1 | TRBV20-1 | CSAGTGGLLDTEAFF | TGCAGTGCCGGGACAGGGGGCTTATTGGACACTGAAGCTTTCTTT
TRBJ2-1 | many | - | TRBV10-3 | CAISDVGDTRGDEQFF | TGTGCCATCAGTGACGTAGGGGACACTCGTGGCGATGAGCAGTTCTTC
TRBJ2-4 | many | - | TRBV29-1 | CSVAGRGANIQYF | TGCAGCGTTGCTGGGAGGGGGGCAAACATTCAGTACTTC
TRBJ1-2 | few | - | TRBV20-1 | CSAPVGGRDGYTF | TGCAGTGCTCCCGTTGGGGGGCGGGATGGCTACACCTTC
TRBJ2-7 | - | - | TRBV27 | CASSLSGNPYEQYF | TGTGCCAGCAGTTTATCGGGAAACCCCTACGAGCAGTACTTC
TRBJ2-1 | few | TRBD2 | TRBV7-2 | CASSMPGLGRLGQFF | TGTGCCAGCAGCATGCCGGGACTAGGCCGCCTTGGGCAGTTCTTC
TRBJ1-1 | - | - | TRBV20-1 | CRITSIRDNEAFF | TGCAGAATTACTTCCATTAGGGACAATGAAGCTTTCTTT
TRBJ2-5 | many | TRBD2 | TRBV27 | CASRAGGEETQYF | TGTGCCAGCCGGGCGGGAGGGGAAGAGACCCAGTACTTC
TRBJ1-3 | - | - | TRBV7-2 | CASSAGGQRNTIYF | TGTGCCAGCAGCGCGGGCGGACAGAGAAACACCATATATTTT